The 18 T cell receptor beta chains below all came from one sample that was sequenced in a study of blood T cell repertoires in COVID-19. Data came from immunoSEQ multiplex PCR; TCRdb stores just in-frame clones and leaves some out. Of tens of thousands of clones in the sample, roughly 80% were seen once. The sample taken for sequencing was peripheral blood. Every receptor here comes from a woman in her fifties or sixties with acute or convalescent COVID-19.

The CDR3 loop reads CAWSPGGAGLTEAFF. In DNA form, the CDR3 reads TGTGCCTGGAGTCCCGGGGGGGCAGGGTTAACTGAAGCTTTCTTT. This chain joins TRBV30 and TRBJ1-1; tentative D call: TRBD1 (6 bases). This CDR3 comprises 15 residues. Germline V gene sequence: CDR1 GTSNPN, CDR2 SVGIG (reference sequence). Trimming pared 2 bases from V and 5 bases from J, leaving 18 bases between.

The chain employs TRBV10-2 and TRBJ1-2; D is perhaps TRBD1 (6 bases). The ends were cut back, 4 bases at V and 4 bases at J, with 16 bases in the middle. This CDR3 comprises 15 residues. The germline V gene encodes CDR1 WSHSY and CDR2 SAAADI. CDR3 nucleotides: TGCGCCAGCAGTGGTTTGGAGAGGACAGTCTATGGCTACACCTTC. Residues: CASSGLERTVYGYTF.

V is TRBV6-1 and J is TRBJ2-3, with D unclear. The CDR3 covers 14 residues. V was cut by 3 bases and J by 11 bases, with 18 bases left in between. Germline V gene data show CDR1 as MNHNS and CDR2 as SASEGT. The CDR3 region is CASSDLGSFLGQYF. CDR3 DNA sequence: TGTGCCAGCAGTGACCTCGGTAGTTTCCTTGGGCAGTATTTT.

The chain uses TRBV19 and TRBJ1-2; D uncertain. From germline, CDR1 is LNHDA and CDR2 SQIVND (reference sequence). V dropped 4 bases and J dropped 0 bases, with 18 bases sitting between them. The CDR3 runs to 17 residues. The CDR3 region has the DNA TGTGCCAGTAGTACCTCTGCGACCATCGGAGCTAACTATGGCTACACCTTC. Amino acids: CASSTSATIGANYGYTF.

This sequence joins TRBV18 and TRBJ2-7; 8 bases are shared with TRBD1. J was trimmed by 6 bases and V by 1 base; bases with no gene match: 5. Germline assignment: CDR1 KGHSH and CDR2 LQKENI. The CDR3 length is 14 residues. CDR3 protein: CASSPRAQGGEQYV. CDR3 nucleotides: TGTGCCAGCTCACCACGGGCACAGGGGGGCGAGCAGTACGTC.

V and J are TRBV12-3 or TRBV12-4 and TRBJ2-7; D gene ambiguous. V was clipped by 3 bases and J by 6 bases, with 12 bases between them. The CDR3 totals 13 residues. CDR3 DNA: TGTGCCAGCAGTTTTACGACACCTCCCGAGCAGTACTTC. Protein product: CASSFTTPPEQYF.

The V and J genes are TRBV11-3 and TRBJ2-3; TRBD2 might be the D (5 bases). V lost 5 bases, J lost 7 bases, and 10 bases lay in between. The CDR3 runs 12 residues. CDR1 is SGHNT and CDR2 is YENEEA in the germline V gene. DNA for the CDR3: TGTGCCAGCAGCCTCCGGGGATATACGCAGTATTTT. As protein: CASSLRGYTQYF.

The gene calls are TRBV11-2 and TRBJ1-6; no reliable D call. Germline-derived CDR1 and CDR2 are SGHAT and FQNNGV. The CDR3 is 15 amino acids. Trimming removed 4 bases from V and 7 bases from J, with 14 bases in between. CDR3 sequence reads: CASSSLDKSNSPLHF. The CDR3 nucleotides are TGTGCCAGCAGCTCTTTAGACAAATCCAATTCACCCCTCCACTTT.

V is TRBV5-1 and J is TRBJ1-4; 7 nucleotides match TRBD1. Unmatched junction bases numbered 8, after V lost 4 bases and J lost 2 bases. CDR3 length: 16 amino acids. Germline CDR1 is SGHRS and CDR2 is YFSETQ. CDR3 in amino acids: CASSHSTGATNEKLFF. CDR3 nucleotides: TGCGCCAGCAGCCACAGTACAGGGGCGACTAATGAAAAACTGTTTTTT.

The chain couples TRBV6-2 or TRBV6-3 to TRBJ1-2, with D unresolved. Deletions cut 2 bases from V and 8 bases from J, with 6 bases between. Germline assignment: CDR1 MNHEY and CDR2 SVGEGT. The CDR3 is 11 amino acids. The CDR3 here is CASSYPSGYTF. DNA of the CDR3: TGTGCCAGCAGTTACCCCTCGGGCTACACCTTC.

The rearrangement links TRBV10-1 to TRBJ2-3; TRBD1 matches at 10 bases. Germline values: CDR1 WNHNN, CDR2 SYGVQD (reference sequence). The CDR3 covers 18 residues. Trimming cost V 4 bases and J 1 base; bases outside gene matches: 11. In DNA, the CDR3 is TGCGCCAGCAGTGGTAGGGACAGGGGATCTAGGGGCACAGATACGCAGTATTTT. The encoded protein is CASSGRDRGSRGTDTQYF.

The CDR3 spells CASSTNPGTGGSEAFF. As DNA, the CDR3 is TGTGCCAGTAGTACAAACCCCGGGACAGGGGGCTCTGAAGCTTTCTTT. This chain joins TRBV19 and TRBJ1-1; 12 bases map to TRBD1. The V gene end was trimmed by 4 bases and the J gene end by 6 bases; junction bases not matched to a gene: 9. The CDR3 runs 16 residues. Germline CDR1 LNHDA, CDR2 SQIVND (reference sequence).

The chain is built from TRBV27 and TRBJ1-1; TRBD1 matches at 8 bases. This CDR3 is 17 amino acids long. From germline, CDR1 is MNHEY and CDR2 SMNVEV (reference sequence). Trimming took 2 bases from V and 4 from J; bases not matched to a gene: 12. This CDR3 reads CASSLTPQGGGGTEAFF. The CDR3 region has the DNA TGTGCCAGCAGTTTAACACCACAGGGGGGAGGAGGCACTGAAGCTTTCTTT.

This clone was seen a handful of times. The chain carries TRBV4-1 and TRBJ1-2; TRBD1 agrees at 7 bases. The CDR3 is 15 residues long. Trimming removed 3 bases from V and 4 bases from J; junction bases left unmatched: 8. Germline values: CDR1 MGHRA, CDR2 YSYEKL. The CDR3 DNA sequence: TGCGCCAGCAGCCATTCGGGACAGAGGCTCTATGGCTACACCTTC. Its translation: CASSHSGQRLYGYTF.

In its sample, this clone was seen once. This chain connects TRBV5-1 to TRBJ2-5, with D maybe TRBD1 (5 bases). The V gene lost 4 bases and the J gene lost 1 base, with 14 bases spanning the gap. The CDR3 sequence is 15 residues long. Germline V CDR1 and CDR2: SGHRS, YFSETQ. CDR3 protein: CASSPQGALQETQYF. CDR3 nucleotides: TGCGCCAGCAGCCCCCAAGGGGCCCTCCAAGAGACCCAGTACTTC.

The chain employs TRBV30 and TRBJ1-1; 7 bases agree with TRBD1. The CDR3 sequence is 11 residues long. CDR1 GTSNPN and CDR2 SVGIG come from the germline V gene (reference sequence). J lost 11 bases, V lost 2 bases, and 5 bases had no gene match. The CDR3 DNA reads TGTGCCTGGAGTAAGGACAGGTGGGCTTTCTTT. Translation: CAWSKDRWAFF.

This clone was seen a single time. V gene TRBV4-1 combines with J gene TRBJ1-1; the D gene is possibly TRBD1 (5 bases). The germline V gene has CDR1 MGHRA and CDR2 YSYEKL. V lost 0 bases and J lost 5, with 16 bases in between. CDR3 length equals 16 residues. The CDR3, as DNA: TGCGCCAGCAGCCAAGAAACCCAGGGAACATGGACTGAAGCTTTCTTT. Amino acids: CASSQETQGTWTEAFF.

The rearrangement uses TRBV7-2 and TRBJ1-1; D possibly corresponds to TRBD1 (6 bases). The CDR3 length is 16 residues. From germline, CDR1 is SGHTA and CDR2 FQGNSA. V gave up 1 base and J gave up 6 bases, with 18 bases separating them. DNA for the CDR3: TGTGCCAGCAGCTTAGGAGGGGGTAACATTAAGGCTGAAGCTTTCTTT. Translated, it gives CASSLGGGNIKAEAFF. Full variable domain (rest looked up from reference TRBV7-2 and TRBJ1-1): GAGVSQSPSNKVTEKGKDVELRCDPISGHTALYWYRQSLGQGLEFLIYFQGNSAPDKSGLPSDRFSAERTGGSVSTLTIQRTQQEDSAVYLCASSLGGGNIKAEAFFGQGTRLTVV.